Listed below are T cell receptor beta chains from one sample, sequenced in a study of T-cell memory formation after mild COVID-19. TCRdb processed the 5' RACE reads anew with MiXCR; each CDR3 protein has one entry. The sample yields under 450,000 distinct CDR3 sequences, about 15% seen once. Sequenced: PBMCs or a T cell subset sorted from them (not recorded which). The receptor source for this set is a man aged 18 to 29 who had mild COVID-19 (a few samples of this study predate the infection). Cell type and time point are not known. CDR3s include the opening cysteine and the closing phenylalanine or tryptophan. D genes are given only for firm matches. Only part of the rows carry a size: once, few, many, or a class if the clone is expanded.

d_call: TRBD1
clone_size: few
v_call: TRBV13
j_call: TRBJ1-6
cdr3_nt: TGTGCCAGCAGCGACCGGGACAGGGGGCGAAATTCACCCCTCCACTTT
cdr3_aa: CASSDRDRGRNSPLHF

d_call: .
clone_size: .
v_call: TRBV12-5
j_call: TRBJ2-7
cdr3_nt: TGTGCTAGTGGTTTGGTACTAGCTAGCGTTCCGGACGAGCAGTACTTC
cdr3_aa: CASGLVLASVPDEQYF

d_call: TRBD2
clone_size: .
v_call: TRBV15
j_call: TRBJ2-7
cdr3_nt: TGTGCCACCAGCAGAGAGCGGGGGGACTACGAGCAGTACTTC
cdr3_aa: CATSRERGDYEQYF

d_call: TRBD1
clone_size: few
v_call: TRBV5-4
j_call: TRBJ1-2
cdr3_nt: TGTGCCAGCAGCTCCGGACAGGCGACCTATGGCTACACCTTC
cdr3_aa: CASSSGQATYGYTF

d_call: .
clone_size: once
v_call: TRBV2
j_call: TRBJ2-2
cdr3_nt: TGTGCCAGCAGTGTTTCTGGGAACACCGGGGAGCTGTTTTTT
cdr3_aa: CASSVSGNTGELFF

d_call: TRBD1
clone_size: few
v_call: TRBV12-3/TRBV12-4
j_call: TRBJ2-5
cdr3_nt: TGTGCCAGCAGAGTATCCGGGACAGGGAAAGAGACCCAGTACTTC
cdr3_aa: CASRVSGTGKETQYF

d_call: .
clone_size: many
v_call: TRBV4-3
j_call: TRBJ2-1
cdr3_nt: TGCGCCAGCAGCCAAGATTCCAGCGGAGGTTACAATGAGCAGTTCTTC
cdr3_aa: CASSQDSSGGYNEQFF

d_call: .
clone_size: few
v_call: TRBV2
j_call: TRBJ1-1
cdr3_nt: TGTGCCAGCAGTGCCTCTGCAGGGGAGAAGAACACTGAAGCTTTCTTT
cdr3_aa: CASSASAGEKNTEAFF

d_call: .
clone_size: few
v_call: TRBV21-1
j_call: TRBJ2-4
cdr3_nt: TGTGCCAGCAGCCTCGCGCTGGACAGGGGTGGTATTATAGCCAAAAACATTCAGTACTTC
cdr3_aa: CASSLALDRGGIIAKNIQYF

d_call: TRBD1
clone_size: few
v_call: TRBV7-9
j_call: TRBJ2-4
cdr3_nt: TGTGCCAGCAGATCGGACAGGGTCGGAAACTTAGCCAAAAACATTCAGTACTTC
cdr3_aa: CASRSDRVGNLAKNIQYF

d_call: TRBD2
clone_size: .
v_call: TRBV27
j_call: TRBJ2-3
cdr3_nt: TGTGCCACGCGGGGGGCCTTAGATACGCAGTATTTT
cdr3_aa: CATRGALDTQYF

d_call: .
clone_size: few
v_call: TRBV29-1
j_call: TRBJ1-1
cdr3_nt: TGCAGCGTTGAAGACGGAGCAGGGGTGCGGAGCACTGAAGCTTTCTTT
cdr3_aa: CSVEDGAGVRSTEAFF

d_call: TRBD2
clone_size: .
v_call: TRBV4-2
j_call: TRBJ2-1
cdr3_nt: TGTGCCAGCAGCCCGCTCCCTAGCGGGGGCCGCTCCTACAATGAGCAGTTCTTC
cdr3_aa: CASSPLPSGGRSYNEQFF

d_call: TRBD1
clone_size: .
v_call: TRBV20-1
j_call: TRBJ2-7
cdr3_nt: TGCAGTGCGGACCGGGACAGCAACTCCTACGAGCAGTACTTC
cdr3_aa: CSADRDSNSYEQYF

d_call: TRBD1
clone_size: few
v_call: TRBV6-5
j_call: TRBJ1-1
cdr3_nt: TGTGCCAGCAGTTTCGTTTGGACAGGGGACACTGAAGCTTTCTTT
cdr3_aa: CASSFVWTGDTEAFF